This TCR beta chain was sequenced for a study of PD-1 blockade in classical Hodgkin lymphoma. In the study overall: The nivolumab dose that patients received was 3 mg/kg, given intravenously every 2 weeks.

In the case of this clone: The antigen remains unidentified.

Regarding the study as a whole: Diminished baseline TCR diversity has been reported in newly diagnosed patients relative to healthy donors. Later analyses included only patients treated at least 1 year post-ASCT.

Clones were read by immunoSEQ multiplex PCR, and TCRdb kept only the in-frame ones, dropping some. The sample consists of 2,000 to 2,500 clones, roughly 85% of them appearing once. No patient escaped relapse after autologous stem cell transplantation, and brentuximab vedotin exposure varied. The V end lost 5 bases, the J end lost 14 bases, and 13 bases lay between the germline ends. In germline, CDR1 is SGHVS, CDR2 FNYEAQ. This CDR3 region has 12 residues. The input for sequencing was peripheral blood mononuclear cells (PBMCs), taken at baseline. This TCR was sampled from a human donor with classical Hodgkin lymphoma. The chain has TRBV7-6 and TRBJ1-6; D might be TRBD1 (5 bases). CDR3 loop: CASSQRDGSLHF. The CDR3 DNA reads TGTGCCAGCAGCCAAAGGGACGGATCCCTCCACTTT.